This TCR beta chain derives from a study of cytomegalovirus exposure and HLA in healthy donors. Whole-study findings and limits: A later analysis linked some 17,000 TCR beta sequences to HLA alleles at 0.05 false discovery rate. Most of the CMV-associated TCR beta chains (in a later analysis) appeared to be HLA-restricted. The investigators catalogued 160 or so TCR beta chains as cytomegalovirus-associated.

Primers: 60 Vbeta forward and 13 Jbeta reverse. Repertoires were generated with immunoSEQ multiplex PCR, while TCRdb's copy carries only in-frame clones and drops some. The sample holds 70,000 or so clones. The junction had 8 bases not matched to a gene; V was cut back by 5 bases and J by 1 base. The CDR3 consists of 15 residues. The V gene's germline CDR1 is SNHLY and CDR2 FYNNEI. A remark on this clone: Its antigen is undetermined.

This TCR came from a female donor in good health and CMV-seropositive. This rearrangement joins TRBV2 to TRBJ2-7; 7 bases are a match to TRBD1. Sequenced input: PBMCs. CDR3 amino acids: CASSQQGINSYEQYF. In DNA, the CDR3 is TGTGCCAGCAGTCAACAGGGGATTAATTCCTACGAGCAGTACTTC. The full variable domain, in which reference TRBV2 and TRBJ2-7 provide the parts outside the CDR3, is EPEVTQTPSHQVTQMGQEVILRCVPISNHLYFYWYRQILGQKVEFLVSFYNNEISEKSEIFDDQFSVERPDGSNFTLKIRSTKLEDSAMYFCASSQQGINSYEQYFGPGTRLTVT.